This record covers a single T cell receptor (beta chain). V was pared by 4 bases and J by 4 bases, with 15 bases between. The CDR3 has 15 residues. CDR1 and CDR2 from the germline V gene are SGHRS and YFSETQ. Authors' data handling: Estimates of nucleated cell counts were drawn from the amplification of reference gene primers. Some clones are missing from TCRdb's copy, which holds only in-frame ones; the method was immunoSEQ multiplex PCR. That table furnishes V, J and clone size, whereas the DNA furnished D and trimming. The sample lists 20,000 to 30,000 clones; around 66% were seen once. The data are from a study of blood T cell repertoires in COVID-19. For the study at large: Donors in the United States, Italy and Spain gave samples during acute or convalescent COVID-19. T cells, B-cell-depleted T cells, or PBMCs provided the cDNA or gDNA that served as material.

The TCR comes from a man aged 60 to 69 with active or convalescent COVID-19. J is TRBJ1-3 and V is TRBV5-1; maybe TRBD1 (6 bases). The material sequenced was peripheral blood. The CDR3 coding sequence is TGCGCCAGCAGCCGGATCAGGGGATCCGGAAACACCATATATTTT. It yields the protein CASSRIRGSGNTIYF. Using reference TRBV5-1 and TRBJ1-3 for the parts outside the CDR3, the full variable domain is KAGVTQTPRYLIKTRGQQVTLSCSPISGHRSVSWYQQTPGQGLQFLFEYFSETQRNKGNFPGRFSGRQFSNSRSEMNVSTLELGDSALYLCASSRIRGSGNTIYFGEGSWLTVV.